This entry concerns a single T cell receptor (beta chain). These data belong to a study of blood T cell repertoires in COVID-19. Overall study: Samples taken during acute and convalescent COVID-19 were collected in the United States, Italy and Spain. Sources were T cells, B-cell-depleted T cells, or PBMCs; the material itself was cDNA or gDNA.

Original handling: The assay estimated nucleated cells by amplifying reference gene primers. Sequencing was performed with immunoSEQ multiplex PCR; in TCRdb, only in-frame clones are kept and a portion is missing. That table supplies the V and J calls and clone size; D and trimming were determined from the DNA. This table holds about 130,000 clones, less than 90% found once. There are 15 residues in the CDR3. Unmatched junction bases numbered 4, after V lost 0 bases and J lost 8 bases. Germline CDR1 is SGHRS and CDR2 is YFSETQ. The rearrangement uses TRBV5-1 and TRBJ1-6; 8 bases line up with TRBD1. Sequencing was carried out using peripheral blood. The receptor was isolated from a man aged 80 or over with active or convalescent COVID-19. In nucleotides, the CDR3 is TGCGCCAGCAGCTTGGCTGGGACAGGCTATTCACCCCTCCACTTT. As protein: CASSLAGTGYSPLHF.